The 21 T cell receptor beta chains listed next were all sequenced from one sample in a study of shared T cell receptors in the human thymus. Sequenced by immunoSEQ multiplex PCR; TCRdb stores in-frame clones only, minus some. The table records around 730,000 clones, approximately 85% of them present only once. The same sample was also used in a study of human thymus T cells.

Sequenced: thymocytes. The receptor source for this set is a girl under two years old with a congenital heart defect.

The V call is TRBV9, the J call TRBJ2-3; D is unclear. Germline V lookup: CDR1 SGDLS, CDR2 YYNGEE. V was clipped by 4 bases and J by 2 bases, with 17 bases between them. The CDR3 extends over 16 amino acids. The CDR3 DNA reads TGTGCCAGCAGCCCCGATCCTTCACGACACACAGATACGCAGTATTTT. Translating gives CASSPDPSRHTDTQYF.

The V call is TRBV19, the J call TRBJ1-5, with D possibly TRBD1 on 6 matching bases. Trimming cost V 0 bases and J 1 base, with 13 bases left between them. CDR3 length equals 17 residues. Germline V CDR1 and CDR2: LNHDA, SQIVND (reference sequence). The CDR3 DNA reads TGTGCCAGTAGTATAGATCTCGGACAGCTGAGCAATCAGCCCCAGCATTTT. This translates into CASSIDLGQLSNQPQHF.

The count of this clone is one. This sequence joins TRBV5-4 and TRBJ2-1; 9 bases line up with TRBD2. CDR3 length: 15 amino acids. V lost 3 bases and J lost 3; bases outside the gene matches: 4. Germline V CDR1 and CDR2: SGHNT, YYREEE (reference sequence). The CDR3 bases are TGTGCCAGCAGCTCAGGCGGGGGGGACTACAATGAGCAGTTCTTC. Its protein is CASSSGGGDYNEQFF.

V is TRBV4-1 and J is TRBJ1-2; D might be TRBD1 (6 bases). The CDR3 runs to 12 residues. Trimming removed 8 bases from V and 5 bases from J, with 12 bases in between. Looked up from germline, CDR1 is MGHRA and CDR2 is YSYEKL. Written as DNA, the CDR3 is TGCGCCAGCTGCGGGGGGGCATATGGCTACACCTTC. It is translated as CASCGGAYGYTF.

V usage is TRBV5-1 and J usage is TRBJ2-7, with D perhaps matching TRBD1 (5 bases). The CDR3 runs to 18 residues. Germline V gene lookup returns CDR1 SGHRS and CDR2 YFSETQ. Trimming stripped 0 bases from V and 0 bases from J, with 19 bases between. The CDR3 bases are TGCGCCAGCAGCTTGGTGGGATATAGGGGCCCCCACTCCTACGAGCAGTACTTC. It codes for CASSLVGYRGPHSYEQYF. The complete variable domain, with remaining parts taken from reference TRBV5-1 and TRBJ2-7, reads KAGVTQTPRYLIKTRGQQVTLSCSPISGHRSVSWYQQTPGQGLQFLFEYFSETQRNKGNFPGRFSGRQFSNSRSEMNVSTLELGDSALYLCASSLVGYRGPHSYEQYFGPGTRLTVT.

This chain connects TRBV29-1 to TRBJ2-3; TRBD2 aligns across 9 bases. The ends lost 4 bases at V and 7 bases at J; junction bases unmatched: 12. This CDR3 is built from 15 residues. CDR1 is SQVTM and CDR2 is ANQGSEA in the germline V gene. This CDR3 reads CSVVTKAGGKYTQYF. The CDR3 DNA follows: TGCAGCGTTGTAACCAAGGCGGGGGGGAAGTATACGCAGTATTTT.

This rearrangement joins TRBV11-2 to TRBJ1-3; 7 bases are a match to TRBD1. J was trimmed by 0 bases and V by 5 bases; bases with no gene match: 7. CDR1 is SGHAT and CDR2 is FQNNGV in the germline V gene. The CDR3 runs to 16 residues. The CDR3 loop reads CASSQGQTYSGNTIYF. The CDR3 nucleotides read TGTGCCAGCAGCCAGGGACAGACTTACTCTGGAAACACCATATATTTT. Drawing the rest from reference TRBV11-2 and TRBJ1-3, the complete variable domain is EAGVAQSPRYKIIEKRQSVAFWCNPISGHATLYWYQQILGQGPKLLIQFQNNGVVDDSQLPKDRFSAERLKGVDSTLKIQPAKLEDSAVYLCASSQGQTYSGNTIYFGEGSWLTVV.

This clone appeared once. The V call is TRBV21-1, the J call TRBJ1-2; TRBD1, the D gene given by the table, was not confirmed from the DNA. TRBV21-1 is flagged as a pseudogene. The CDR3 loop spans 18 amino acids. CDR3 sequence (DNA): TGTGCCAGCAGCAAAAAAGGCGTCACCCCCCAGGGTAACTATGGCTACACCTTC. It yields the protein CASSKKGVTPQGNYGYTF.

The chain uses TRBV7-9 and TRBJ2-5, with TRBD1 matching 8 bases. This CDR3 has 15 residues. The ends lost 4 bases at V and 4 bases at J; junction bases unmatched: 8. CDR1 and CDR2 from the germline V gene are SEHNR and FQNEAQ (reference sequence). In DNA form, the CDR3 reads TGTGCCAGCAGCTCCCCGACAGGGGCAGGAGAGACCCAGTACTTC. Translation: CASSSPTGAGETQYF. The full variable domain, with the rest looked up from reference TRBV7-9 and TRBJ2-5, is DTGVSQNPRHKITKRGQNVTFRCDPISEHNRLYWYRQTLGQGPEFLTYFQNEAQLEKSRLLSDRFSAERPKGSFSTLEIQRTEQGDSAMYLCASSSPTGAGETQYFGPGTRLLVL.

The CDR3: CASRIDRGLNYGYTF. The CDR3 region has the DNA TGTGCCAGCAGGATCGACAGGGGGCTAAACTATGGCTACACCTTC. The chain couples TRBV6-5 to TRBJ1-2; TRBD1 matches at 10 bases. J was trimmed by 2 bases and V by 6 bases; bases with no gene match: 6. CDR3 length: 15 amino acids. Germline V gives CDR1 MNHEY, CDR2 SVGAGI.

V gene TRBV2 combines with J gene TRBJ1-1; TRBD1 might be the D (6 bases). The CDR3 length is 17 residues. Germline V gene data show CDR1 as SNHLY and CDR2 as FYNNEI. V was pared by 6 bases and J by 0 bases, with 20 bases between. CDR3: CASSEIPGHDLNTEAFF. The CDR3 DNA is TGTGCCAGCAGCGAGATTCCGGGACATGATTTGAACACTGAAGCTTTCTTT.

This chain joins TRBV5-6 and TRBJ2-1, with a weak D call TRBD2 (6 bases). Germline-derived CDR1 and CDR2 are SGHDT and YYEEEE. The germline V and J ends were trimmed by 1 base and 0 bases, with 17 bases remaining between them. The CDR3 runs 18 residues. The CDR3 sequence is CASSLFLRGVGSYNEQFF. For the CDR3, the DNA is TGTGCCAGCAGCTTGTTTTTACGCGGGGTAGGCTCCTACAATGAGCAGTTCTTC.

The rearrangement links TRBV7-2 to TRBJ2-7; TRBD2 is a possible D gene (6 bases). Trimming removed 5 bases at V and 3 bases at J, with 23 bases between. Germline CDR1 and CDR2: SGHTA and FQGNSA. The CDR3 is 17 residues long. The CDR3: CASSLRVSGEAGYEQYF. The CDR3 nucleotides read TGTGCCAGCAGCCTAAGGGTGTCGGGGGAGGCTGGCTACGAGCAGTACTTC.

V and J are TRBV6-1 and TRBJ2-7, with 8 bases that match TRBD2. The CDR3 totals 15 residues. In germline, CDR1 is MNHNS, CDR2 SASEGT. V was pared by 3 bases and J by 2 bases, with 6 bases of the junction left unmatched. Here the CDR3 reads CASSETSASAYEQYF. The CDR3 DNA is TGTGCCAGCAGTGAGACTAGCGCGTCGGCCTACGAGCAGTACTTC.

In this sample, this clone turned up a few times. The chain joins TRBV19 to TRBJ1-1; 7 nucleotides line up with TRBD1. The CDR3 has 16 residues. Germline CDR1 LNHDA, CDR2 SQIVND (reference sequence). With V trimmed by 3 bases and J by 1 base, 8 bases remained unmatched. CDR3 sequence (DNA): TGTGCCAGTAGTATGGGCTTACACAGGGGGAACACTGAAGCTTTCTTT. Translation gives CASSMGLHRGNTEAFF. The whole variable domain, remainder taken from reference TRBV19 and TRBJ1-1, is DGGITQSPKYLFRKEGQNVTLSCEQNLNHDAMYWYRQDPGQGLRLIYYSQIVNDFQKGDIAEGYSVSREKKESFPLTVTSAQKNPTAFYLCASSMGLHRGNTEAFFGQGTRLTVV.

The V call is TRBV13, the J call TRBJ2-1, with TRBD2 matching 8 bases. This CDR3 is built from 17 residues. Germline trimming cut 5 bases from V and 9 bases from J; bases unmatched to any gene: 18. CDR1 and CDR2 (germline): PRHDT, FYEKMQ (reference sequence). DNA for the CDR3: TGTGCCAGCAGCATAAGCCCAGGGACTAGGTTTTATAGTGAGCAGTTCTTC. This codes for CASSISPGTRFYSEQFF.

This clone was seen once. V usage is TRBV7-8 and J usage is TRBJ2-7; D perhaps matches TRBD1 (5 bases). The CDR3 length is 15 residues. With 1 base removed from V and 9 bases from J, the gap between germline ends came to 19 bases. Germline CDR1 and CDR2: SGHVS and FQNEAQ. The CDR3 nucleotides are TGTGCCAGCAGCTTAGGGACCTCCTTTGGGGCCGGGCAGTACTTC. Amino acid sequence: CASSLGTSFGAGQYF.

This clone was observed a handful of times. The chain couples TRBV4-1 to TRBJ2-5; D is possibly TRBD1 (6 bases). CDR3 length equals 16 residues. The germline V gene encodes CDR1 MGHRA and CDR2 YSYEKL. Trimming took off 0 bases at V and 5 bases at J, with 16 bases between the two ends. The CDR3 coding sequence is TGCGCCAGCAGCCAAGATCCAAACTCAAGGGGGGAGACCCAGTACTTC. Protein sequence: CASSQDPNSRGETQYF.

This clone was found once. The chain is built from TRBV15 and TRBJ1-5, with TRBD1 matching over 11 bases. V dropped 3 bases and J dropped 0; count of bases not matched to a gene: 10. CDR1 is LNHNV, CDR2 YYDKDF, per germline (reference sequence). This CDR3 is built from 19 residues. The CDR3 DNA reads as TGTGCCACCAGCAGGGGGGGACAGGGGGTAATACTTAGCAATCAGCCCCAGCATTTT. Protein: CATSRGGQGVILSNQPQHF.

This chain joins TRBV5-1 and TRBJ2-5; TRBD1 agrees at 10 bases. The germline CDR1 and CDR2 sequences are SGHRS and YFSETQ. CDR3 length equals 14 residues. V lost 5 bases to trimming and J lost 4 bases; unmatched junction nucleotides: 5. The CDR3 sequence: CASSWTGGRETQYF. In nucleotides, the CDR3 is TGCGCCAGCAGTTGGACAGGGGGGCGAGAGACCCAGTACTTC.

V gene TRBV29-1 combines with J gene TRBJ1-1, with 10 nucleotides matching TRBD1. Germline CDR1 SQVTM, CDR2 ANQGSEA. The ends lost 1 base at V and 1 base at J; junction bases unmatched: 0. The CDR3 consists of 14 residues. The CDR3, as DNA: TGCAGCGTTGAAGGGACAGGGGGGAACACTGAAGCTTTCTTT. This sequence encodes CSVEGTGGNTEAFF.